One and the same sample provided the 2 T cell receptor beta chains below, sequenced in a study of T cell responses to AZD1222 COVID-19 vaccine. Method: immunoSEQ multiplex PCR; TCRdb's copy keeps in-frame clones and lacks some. The table records about 110,000 clones, approximately 87% of them present only once. Sequenced here: peripheral blood, sampled on day 0 of AZD1222 vaccination. The receptor set was obtained from an adult in good health.

The rearrangement joins TRBV5-4 to TRBJ1-4; TRBD1 agrees at 7 bases. Germline CDR1 SGHNT, CDR2 YYREEE (reference sequence). CDR3 size: 16 residues. Unmatched junction bases numbered 5, after V lost 3 bases and J lost 0 bases. Here the CDR3 reads CASSWTGLATNEKLFF. The CDR3 DNA reads as TGTGCCAGCAGCTGGACAGGCCTTGCAACTAATGAAAAACTGTTTTTT.

The chain combines TRBV5-1 with TRBJ2-1; 10 positions agree with TRBD1. This CDR3 comprises 16 residues. Germline values: CDR1 SGHRS, CDR2 YFSETQ. Trimming removed 0 bases from V and 10 bases from J; junction bases left unmatched: 10. CDR3 bases: TGCGCCAGCAGCTTGGCAGGGACAGGGGCATTCGAGGAGCAGTTCTTC. This translates into CASSLAGTGAFEEQFF.